The rows below give T cell receptor beta chains drawn from one sample of a study of blood T cells in healthy people across ages. TCRdb independently ran MiXCR on the 5' RACE reads; one entry per CDR3 protein. This sample yields some 710,000 distinct CDR3 sequences, of which around 50% are seen a single time; around 18% belongs to the top ten. Material: blood. These receptors were collected from a man of 80 years or more in good health. Each CDR3 is given with its conserved first and last residue. Fields, in order: V gene, J gene, CDR3 protein.

V: TRBV24-1; J: TRBJ2-1; CDR3: CATSDLSVRNEQFF
V: TRBV7-6; J: TRBJ2-5; CDR3: CATVANFAETQYF
V: TRBV11-3; J: TRBJ2-6; CDR3: CASSSGLAGGGANVLTF
V: TRBV6-4; J: TRBJ2-3; CDR3: CASSGLAGGLDTQYF
V: TRBV27; J: TRBJ2-2; CDR3: CASSPRSGELFF
V: TRBV5-1; J: TRBJ2-1; CDR3: CASSVGSGSYEQFF
V: TRBV7-9; J: TRBJ2-1; CDR3: CASSLDEQFF
V: TRBV7-2; J: TRBJ2-3; CDR3: CASSYGEDTQYF
V: TRBV25-1; J: TRBJ1-1; CDR3: CASHLQGADLTEAFF
V: TRBV7-2; J: TRBJ2-7; CDR3: CASSPDLAGYEQYF
V: TRBV2; J: TRBJ2-4; CDR3: CASSGVAGVEQYF
V: TRBV20-1; J: TRBJ2-5; CDR3: CSAERLAGATQETQYF
V: TRBV27; J: TRBJ1-6; CDR3: CASSLTGPGSPLHF
V: TRBV7-2; J: TRBJ2-3; CDR3: CASSLRGGSGITDTQYF
V: TRBV4-1; J: TRBJ2-2; CDR3: CASSLPRDRVSGELFF
V: TRBV20-1; J: TRBJ2-1; CDR3: CSARTTSGRSYNEQFF
V: TRBV7-7; J: TRBJ2-1; CDR3: CASSLTTSYNEQFF
V: TRBV29-1; J: TRBJ2-5; CDR3: CSVEYQRGNQETQYF
V: TRBV5-1; J: TRBJ2-3; CDR3: CASSLEGISTDTQYF
V: TRBV6-2/TRBV6-3; J: TRBJ2-5; CDR3: CASRERTKQETQYF
V: TRBV7-2; J: TRBJ2-1; CDR3: CASSSRGRGLYNEQFF
V: TRBV7-3; J: TRBJ2-3; CDR3: CASSLGVSGGLTDTQYF
V: TRBV12-3/TRBV12-4; J: TRBJ2-7; CDR3: CASTGTSGSYEQYF
V: TRBV28; J: TRBJ2-7; CDR3: CASSSVGTSGTYEQYF
V: TRBV12-3/TRBV12-4; J: TRBJ2-7; CDR3: CASSLLGLPYEQYF
V: TRBV27; J: TRBJ2-7; CDR3: CASSLYPGQGSDEQYF
V: TRBV7-2; J: TRBJ2-1; CDR3: CASSLDLAKQFF
V: TRBV6-2/TRBV6-3; J: TRBJ1-1; CDR3: CARDRDSEAFF
V: TRBV12-3/TRBV12-4; J: TRBJ2-7; CDR3: CASSPMGRRGSSRYEQYF